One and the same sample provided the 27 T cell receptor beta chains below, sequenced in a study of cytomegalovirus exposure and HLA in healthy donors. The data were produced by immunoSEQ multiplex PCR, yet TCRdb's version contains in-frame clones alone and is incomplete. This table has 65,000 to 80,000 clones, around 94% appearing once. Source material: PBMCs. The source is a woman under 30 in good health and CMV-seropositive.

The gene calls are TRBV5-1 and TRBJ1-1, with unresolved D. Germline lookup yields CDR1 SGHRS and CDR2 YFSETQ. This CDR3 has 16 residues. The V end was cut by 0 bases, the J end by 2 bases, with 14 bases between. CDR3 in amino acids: CASSLASFAVNTEAFF. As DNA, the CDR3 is TGCGCCAGCAGCTTGGCCTCTTTCGCGGTTAACACTGAAGCTTTCTTT.

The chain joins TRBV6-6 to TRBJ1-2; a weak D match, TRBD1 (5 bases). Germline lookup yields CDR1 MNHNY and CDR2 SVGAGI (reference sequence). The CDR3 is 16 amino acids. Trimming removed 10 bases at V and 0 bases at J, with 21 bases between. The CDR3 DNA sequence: TGTGCCACTCTTCTCCGGGCCCCGGGGGCTAACTATGGCTACACCTTC. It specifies CATLLRAPGANYGYTF.

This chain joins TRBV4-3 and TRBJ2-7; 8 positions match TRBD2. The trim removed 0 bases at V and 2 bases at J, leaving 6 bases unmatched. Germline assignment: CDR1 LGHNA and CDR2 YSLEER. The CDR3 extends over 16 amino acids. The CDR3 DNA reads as TGCGCCAGCAGCCAAGATCGGAGCGGGGGAGCCTACGAGCAGTACTTC. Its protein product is CASSQDRSGGAYEQYF.

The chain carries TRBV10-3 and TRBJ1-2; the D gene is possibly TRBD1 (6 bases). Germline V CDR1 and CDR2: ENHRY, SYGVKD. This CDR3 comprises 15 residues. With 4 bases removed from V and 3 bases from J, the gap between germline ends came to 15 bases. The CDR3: CAISGARGGDYGYTF. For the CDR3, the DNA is TGTGCCATCAGTGGGGCTAGGGGGGGCGACTATGGCTACACCTTC.

The CDR3 DNA is TGTGCCAGCAGCTTAGGCCCTCCGGGACAACAAACCACAGATACGCAGTATTTT. This encodes CASSLGPPGQQTTDTQYF. This sequence joins TRBV13 and TRBJ2-3, with D tentatively TRBD1 (6 bases). CDR1 is PRHDT and CDR2 is FYEKMQ in the germline V gene (reference sequence). The CDR3 extends over 18 amino acids. Trimming pared 0 bases from V and 2 bases from J, leaving 18 bases between.

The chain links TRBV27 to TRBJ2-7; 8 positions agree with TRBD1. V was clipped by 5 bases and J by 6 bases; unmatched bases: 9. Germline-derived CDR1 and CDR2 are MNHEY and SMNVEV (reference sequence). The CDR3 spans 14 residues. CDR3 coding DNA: TGTGCCAGCAGTGTTAGGACAGGGTTCCGCGAGCAGTACTTC. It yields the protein CASSVRTGFREQYF.

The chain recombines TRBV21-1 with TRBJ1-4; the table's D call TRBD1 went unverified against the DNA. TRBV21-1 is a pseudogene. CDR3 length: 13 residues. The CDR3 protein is CASSNPRRVELFF. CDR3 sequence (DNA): TGTGCCAGCAGCAATCCCCGCAGGGTAGAACTGTTTTTT.

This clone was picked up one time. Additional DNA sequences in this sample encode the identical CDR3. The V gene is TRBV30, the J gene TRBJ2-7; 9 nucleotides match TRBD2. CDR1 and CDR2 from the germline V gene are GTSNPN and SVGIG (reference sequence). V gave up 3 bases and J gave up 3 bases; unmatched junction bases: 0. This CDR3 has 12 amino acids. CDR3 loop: CAWRLAGYEQYF. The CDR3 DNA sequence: TGTGCCTGGAGACTAGCGGGCTACGAGCAGTACTTC.

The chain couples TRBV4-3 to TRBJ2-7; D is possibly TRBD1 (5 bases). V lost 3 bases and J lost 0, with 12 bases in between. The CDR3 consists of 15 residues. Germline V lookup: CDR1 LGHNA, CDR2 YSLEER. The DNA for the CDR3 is TGCGCCAGCAGCCATTCGACAGCTGGCTCCTACGAGCAGTACTTC. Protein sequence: CASSHSTAGSYEQYF.

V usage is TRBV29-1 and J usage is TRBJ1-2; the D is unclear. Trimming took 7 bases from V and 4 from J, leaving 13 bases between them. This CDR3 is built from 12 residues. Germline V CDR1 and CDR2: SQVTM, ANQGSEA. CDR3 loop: CSARTRGYGYTF. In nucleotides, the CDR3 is TGCAGCGCCCGGACCCGGGGCTATGGCTACACCTTC.

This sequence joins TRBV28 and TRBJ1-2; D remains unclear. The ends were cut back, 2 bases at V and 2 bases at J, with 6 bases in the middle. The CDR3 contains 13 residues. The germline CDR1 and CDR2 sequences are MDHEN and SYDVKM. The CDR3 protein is CASSLRQNYGYTF. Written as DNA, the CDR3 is TGTGCCAGCAGTTTACGACAAAACTATGGCTACACCTTC.

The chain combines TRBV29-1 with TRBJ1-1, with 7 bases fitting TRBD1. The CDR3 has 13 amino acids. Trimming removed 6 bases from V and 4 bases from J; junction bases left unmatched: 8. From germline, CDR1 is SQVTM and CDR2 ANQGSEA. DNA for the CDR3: TGCAGCGTCGGACAGGCGGTAGGCACTGAAGCTTTCTTT. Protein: CSVGQAVGTEAFF.

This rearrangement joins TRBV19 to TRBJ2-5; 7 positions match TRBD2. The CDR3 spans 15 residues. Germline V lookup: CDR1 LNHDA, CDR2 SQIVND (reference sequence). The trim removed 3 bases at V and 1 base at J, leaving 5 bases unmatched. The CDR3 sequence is CASSMGASGQETQYF. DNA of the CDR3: TGTGCCAGTAGTATGGGAGCTAGCGGCCAAGAGACCCAGTACTTC.

CDR3 in amino acids: CASSYRTGNTEAFF. CDR3 nucleotide sequence: TGCGCCAGCAGCTATCGGACAGGAAACACTGAAGCTTTCTTT. The rearrangement uses TRBV4-3 and TRBJ1-1; 7 nucleotides align to TRBD1. Germline CDR1 is LGHNA and CDR2 is YSLEER. Trimming cost V 5 bases and J 2 bases; bases outside gene matches: 5. The CDR3 loop spans 14 amino acids.

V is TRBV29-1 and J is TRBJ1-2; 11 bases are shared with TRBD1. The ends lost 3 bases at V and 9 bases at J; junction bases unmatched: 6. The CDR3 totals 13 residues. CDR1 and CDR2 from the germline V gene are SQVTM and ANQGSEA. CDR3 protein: CSVDPGQGVSYTF. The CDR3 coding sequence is TGCAGCGTTGATCCGGGACAGGGGGTGAGCTACACCTTC. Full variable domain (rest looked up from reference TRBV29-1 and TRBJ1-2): SAVISQKPSRDICQRGTSLTIQCQVDSQVTMMFWYRQQPGQSLTLIATANQGSEATYESGFVIDKFPISRPNLTFSTLTVSNMSPEDSSIYLCSVDPGQGVSYTFGSGTRLTVV.

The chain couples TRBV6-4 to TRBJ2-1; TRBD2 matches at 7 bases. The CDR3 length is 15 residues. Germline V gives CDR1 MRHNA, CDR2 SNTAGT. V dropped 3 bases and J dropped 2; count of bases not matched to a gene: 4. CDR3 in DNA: TGTGCCAGCAGTGAAGCTAGCGGTACCTACAATGAGCAGTTCTTC. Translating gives CASSEASGTYNEQFF.

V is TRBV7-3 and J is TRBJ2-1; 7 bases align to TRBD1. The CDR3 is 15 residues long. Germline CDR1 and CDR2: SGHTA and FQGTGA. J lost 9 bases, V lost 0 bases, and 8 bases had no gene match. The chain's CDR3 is CASSLTWTGNSEQFF. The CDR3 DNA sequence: TGTGCCAGCAGCTTAACGTGGACAGGTAACAGTGAGCAGTTCTTC.

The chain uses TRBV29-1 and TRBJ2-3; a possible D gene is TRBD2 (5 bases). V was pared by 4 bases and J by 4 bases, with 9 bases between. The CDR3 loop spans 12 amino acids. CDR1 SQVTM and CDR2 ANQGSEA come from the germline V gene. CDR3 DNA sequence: TGCAGCGTTGCTAGCCCGCCAGATACGCAGTATTTT. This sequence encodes CSVASPPDTQYF.

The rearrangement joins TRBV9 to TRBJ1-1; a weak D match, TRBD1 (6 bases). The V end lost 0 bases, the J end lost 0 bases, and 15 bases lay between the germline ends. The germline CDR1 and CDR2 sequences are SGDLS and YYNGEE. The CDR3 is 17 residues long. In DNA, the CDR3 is TGTGCCAGCAGCGTAGAGGGGGATCGTATAATGAACACTGAAGCTTTCTTT. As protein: CASSVEGDRIMNTEAFF.

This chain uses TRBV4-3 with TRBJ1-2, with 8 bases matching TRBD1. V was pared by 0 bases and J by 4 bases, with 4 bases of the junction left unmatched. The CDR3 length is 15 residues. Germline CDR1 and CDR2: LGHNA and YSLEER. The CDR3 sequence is CASSQDATGVYGYTF. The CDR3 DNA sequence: TGCGCCAGCAGCCAAGACGCGACAGGGGTCTATGGCTACACCTTC.

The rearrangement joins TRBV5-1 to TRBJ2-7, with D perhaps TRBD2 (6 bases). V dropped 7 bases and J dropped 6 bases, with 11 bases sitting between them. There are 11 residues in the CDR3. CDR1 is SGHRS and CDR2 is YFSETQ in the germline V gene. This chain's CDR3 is CASWGGSEQYF. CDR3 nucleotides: TGCGCCAGCTGGGGAGGAAGCGAGCAGTACTTC.

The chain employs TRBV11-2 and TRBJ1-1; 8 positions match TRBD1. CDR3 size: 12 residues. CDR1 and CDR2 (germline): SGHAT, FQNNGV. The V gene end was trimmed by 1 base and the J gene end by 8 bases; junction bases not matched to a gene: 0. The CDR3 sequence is CASSLAGGEAFF. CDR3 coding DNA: TGTGCCAGCAGCTTAGCAGGGGGCGAAGCTTTCTTT.

CDR3 nucleotide sequence: TGTGCCAGCAGCAGCACGGGAGGGGGCAAAAATTCACCCCTCCACTTT. It is translated as CASSSTGGGKNSPLHF. The chain carries TRBV5-4 and TRBJ1-6; 7 positions match TRBD1. CDR3 length: 16 amino acids. Germline assignment: CDR1 SGHNT and CDR2 YYREEE (reference sequence). V was pared by 4 bases and J by 7 bases, with 11 bases of the junction left unmatched.

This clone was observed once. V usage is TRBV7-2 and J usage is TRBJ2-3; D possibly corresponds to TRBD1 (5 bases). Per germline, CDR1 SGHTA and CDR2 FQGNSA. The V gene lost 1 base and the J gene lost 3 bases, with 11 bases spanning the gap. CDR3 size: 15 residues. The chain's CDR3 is CASSLGDRETDTQYF. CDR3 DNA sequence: TGTGCCAGCAGCTTAGGAGACAGAGAGACAGATACGCAGTATTTT.

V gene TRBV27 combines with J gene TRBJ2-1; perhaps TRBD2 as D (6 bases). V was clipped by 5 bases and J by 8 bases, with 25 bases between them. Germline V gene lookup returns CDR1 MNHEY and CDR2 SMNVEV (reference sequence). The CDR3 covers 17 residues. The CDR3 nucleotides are TGTGCCAGCAGTCTCTCGGGGGTAGCGGCCCCTGGCGATGAGCAGTTCTTC. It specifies CASSLSGVAAPGDEQFF.

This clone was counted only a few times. DNA of the CDR3: TGCGCCAGCATACCGGGACTAGCGGGGGGGATCTACAATGAGCAGTTCTTC. Translating gives CASIPGLAGGIYNEQFF. V gene TRBV5-1 combines with J gene TRBJ2-1, with 16 nucleotides matching TRBD2. Trimming cost V 6 bases and J 3 bases; bases outside gene matches: 6. CDR1 SGHRS and CDR2 YFSETQ come from the germline V gene. This CDR3 is built from 17 residues. Using reference TRBV5-1 and TRBJ2-1 for the parts outside the CDR3, the full variable domain is KAGVTQTPRYLIKTRGQQVTLSCSPISGHRSVSWYQQTPGQGLQFLFEYFSETQRNKGNFPGRFSGRQFSNSRSEMNVSTLELGDSALYLCASIPGLAGGIYNEQFFGPGTRLTVL.

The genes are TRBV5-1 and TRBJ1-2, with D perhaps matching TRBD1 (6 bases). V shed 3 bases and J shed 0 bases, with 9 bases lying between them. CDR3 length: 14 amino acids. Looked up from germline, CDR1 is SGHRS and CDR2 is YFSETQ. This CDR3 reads CASSSQGPNYGYTF. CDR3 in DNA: TGCGCCAGCAGCTCACAGGGCCCTAACTATGGCTACACCTTC.